These 18 T cell receptor beta chains originate from one sample sequenced in a study of shared clonotypes between healthy human individuals. TCRdb's copy holds only in-frame clones and misses some; the assay was immunoSEQ multiplex PCR. Of about a million clones listed, 60% to 80% are singletons. Sequenced material: memory CD4+ T cells from PBMCs. As to subset: CD45RA-negative fraction. These receptors originate from a man aged 18 to 29 in good health. Some clones in this sample may be carry-over from other donors' samples.

The chain joins TRBV6-5 to TRBJ2-6; D is uncertain. The germline gives CDR1 MNHEY, CDR2 SVGAGI. The CDR3 spans 14 residues. Between the trimmed V and J ends, which lost 7 bases and 1 base, there was a span of 8 bases. The CDR3 DNA reads TGTGCCAGCACGGAGCTTTCTGGGGCCAACGTCCTGACTTTC. Protein sequence: CASTELSGANVLTF.

The J gene is TRBJ1-1, the V gene TRBV4-3; no clear D. The ends were cut back, 1 base at V and 1 base at J, with 10 bases in the middle. The CDR3 is made up of 15 amino acids. Germline V lookup: CDR1 LGHNA, CDR2 YSLEER. The CDR3 spells CASSQGVWENTEAFF. The CDR3 DNA sequence: TGCGCCAGCAGCCAAGGAGTTTGGGAGAACACTGAAGCTTTCTTT.

V usage is TRBV5-1 and J usage is TRBJ2-1, with a tentative D call TRBD2 (7 bases). The CDR3 is 16 residues long. CDR1 is SGHRS and CDR2 is YFSETQ in the germline V gene. Trimming took off 4 bases at V and 10 bases at J, with 24 bases between the two ends. CDR3 amino acids: CASSVTRGASVEEQFF. CDR3 coding DNA: TGCGCCAGCAGCGTAACCCGGGGGGCCTCGGTTGAAGAGCAGTTCTTC.

This clone was recorded only once. As DNA, the CDR3 is TGTGCCAGCAGCTTCCTTCTGCGGGCCAGCACAGATACGCAGTATTTT. This encodes CASSFLLRASTDTQYF. J is TRBJ2-3 and V is TRBV7-2, with TRBD2 as a possible D gene (5 bases). From germline, CDR1 is SGHTA and CDR2 FQGNSA. The CDR3 spans 16 residues. Trimming took 3 bases from V and 0 from J, leaving 13 bases between them.

The chain uses TRBV7-9 and TRBJ1-2, with 7 bases identical to TRBD1. The CDR3 runs 14 residues. V lost 2 bases and J lost 7; bases outside the gene matches: 7. Germline CDR1 and CDR2: SEHNR and FQNEAQ (reference sequence). CDR3 residues: CASSLPTGRGGYTF. Here the CDR3 DNA reads TGTGCCAGCAGCTTACCGACAGGGCGGGGTGGCTACACCTTC.

There are many counts of this clone. The chain has TRBV5-6 and TRBJ2-2; no definite D call. This CDR3 has 14 amino acids. Germline values: CDR1 SGHDT, CDR2 YYEEEE. Trimming took 0 bases from V and 8 from J, leaving 11 bases between them. The CDR3 sequence: CASSLAQLSGELFF. As DNA, the CDR3 is TGTGCCAGCAGCTTGGCGCAGCTTTCAGGGGAGCTGTTTTTT.

J is TRBJ1-1 and V is TRBV19; a weak D match, TRBD1 (5 bases). This CDR3 has 15 amino acids. In germline, CDR1 is LNHDA, CDR2 SQIVND (reference sequence). With 3 bases removed from V and 3 bases from J, the gap between germline ends came to 14 bases. Here the CDR3 reads CASSIFSGPDTEAFF. The CDR3 region has the DNA TGTGCCAGTAGTATTTTTTCGGGACCGGACACTGAAGCTTTCTTT.

CDR3 protein: CASRLAGTGEQYF. The DNA for the CDR3 is TGTGCCAGCAGGCTAGCGGGGACTGGGGAGCAGTACTTC. The gene calls are TRBV5-6 and TRBJ2-7, with 9 nucleotides matching TRBD2. In germline, CDR1 is SGHDT, CDR2 YYEEEE. Trimming removed 5 bases from V and 7 bases from J; junction bases left unmatched: 7. CDR3 size: 13 residues.

This clone was counted a few times. The chain combines TRBV27 with TRBJ1-4; D ambiguous. Trimming took 5 bases from V and 6 from J, leaving 16 bases between them. This CDR3 is 15 amino acids long. Germline CDR1 MNHEY, CDR2 SMNVEV (reference sequence). The CDR3 here is CASSRQGWPDEKLFF. The CDR3 nucleotides read TGTGCCAGCAGTCGTCAAGGGTGGCCGGATGAAAAACTGTTTTTT.

This clone appeared once. CDR3 in amino acids: CASTIADTQYF. DNA for the CDR3: TGCGCCAGCACCATTGCGGATACGCAGTATTTT. V and J are TRBV5-1 and TRBJ2-3, with D unclear. The CDR3 has 11 residues. V lost 6 bases and J lost 6, with 8 bases in between. Germline CDR1 reads SGHRS; CDR2 reads YFSETQ. Combining the CDR3 with reference TRBV5-1 and TRBJ2-3 gives the whole variable domain KAGVTQTPRYLIKTRGQQVTLSCSPISGHRSVSWYQQTPGQGLQFLFEYFSETQRNKGNFPGRFSGRQFSNSRSEMNVSTLELGDSALYLCASTIADTQYFGPGTRLTVL.

This chain uses TRBV11-1 with TRBJ2-2; D not resolved. The length of the CDR3 is 15 residues. Germline CDR1 SGHAT, CDR2 FQDESV (reference sequence). V lost 1 base and J lost 5, with 11 bases in between. The CDR3 protein is CASSLDPWGTGELFF. Written as DNA, the CDR3 is TGTGCCAGCAGCTTAGACCCATGGGGAACCGGGGAGCTGTTTTTT.

V usage is TRBV2 and J usage is TRBJ1-2; no definite D call. Germline V lookup: CDR1 SNHLY, CDR2 FYNNEI. The CDR3 spans 13 residues. V lost 4 bases and J 1 base, leaving 7 bases between the germline ends. CDR3 region: CASSVGINYGYTF. For the CDR3, the DNA is TGTGCCAGCAGTGTAGGTATTAACTATGGCTACACCTTC.

The chain has TRBV6-1 and TRBJ1-1, with D possibly TRBD1 on 6 matching bases. Germline V gene lookup returns CDR1 MNHNS and CDR2 SASEGT. Trimming took 5 bases from V and 5 from J, leaving 12 bases between them. This CDR3 has 13 residues. Here the CDR3 DNA reads TGTGCCAGCAGTCAGGAGGGGGGAACTGAAGCTTTCTTT. Protein: CASSQEGGTEAFF.

The chain couples TRBV11-3 to TRBJ2-1; D is undetermined. Trimming pared 5 bases from V and 2 bases from J, leaving 10 bases between. Looked up from germline, CDR1 is SGHNT and CDR2 is YENEEA. CDR3 length: 14 amino acids. The CDR3 loop is CASSTHSAYNEQFF. The CDR3 DNA reads as TGTGCCAGCAGCACCCACTCAGCCTACAATGAGCAGTTCTTC.

A remark on this clone: A much larger clone differs by one base, so this may be a read error. The J gene is TRBJ1-2, the V gene TRBV7-2; D call uncertain. V dropped 5 bases and J dropped 2 bases, with 6 bases sitting between them. The CDR3 loop spans 12 amino acids. The germline V gene encodes CDR1 SGHTA and CDR2 FQGNSA. The CDR3, as DNA: TGTGCCAGCAGCACAGCAAACTATGGCTACACCTTC. It yields the protein CASSTANYGYTF. Together with reference TRBV7-2 and TRBJ1-2, the CDR3 gives the full variable domain: GAGVSQSPSNKVTEKGKDVELRCDPISGHTALYWYRQSLGQGLEFLIYFQGNSAPDKSGLPSDRFSAERTGGSVSTLTIQRTQQEDSAVYLCASSTANYGYTFGSGTRLTVV.

The chain joins TRBV5-5 to TRBJ2-5; D is ambiguous. Trimming stripped 0 bases from V and 1 base from J, with 13 bases between. The germline V gene has CDR1 SGHKS and CDR2 YYEKEE (reference sequence). CDR3 size: 16 residues. CDR3 nucleotide sequence: TGTGCCAGCAGCTTGGATATGGGTGAGGTCCAAGAGACCCAGTACTTC. Protein product: CASSLDMGEVQETQYF.

The chain combines TRBV20-1 with TRBJ1-5; 7 positions agree with TRBD1. The CDR3 spans 10 residues. CDR1 is DFQATT and CDR2 is SNEGSKA in the germline V gene (reference sequence). J was trimmed by 15 bases and V by 5 bases; bases with no gene match: 7. CDR3 sequence (DNA): TGCAGTGCTCCAAGCAGGGGGATGCATTTT. Amino acid sequence: CSAPSRGMHF.

This clone has just one count. This rearrangement joins TRBV5-5 to TRBJ1-2, with unresolved D. Germline assignment: CDR1 SGHKS and CDR2 YYEKEE (reference sequence). The CDR3 spans 16 residues. V was trimmed by 0 bases and J by 5 bases, leaving 17 bases between them. The CDR3 DNA follows: TGTGCCAGCAGCTTGGTGGTGGCGGGGATAGGTTATGGCTACACCTTC. Its protein product is CASSLVVAGIGYGYTF.